This T cell receptor (beta chain) is drawn from a study of shared clonotypes between healthy human individuals. Under the authors' procedure: Junction-only immunoSEQ sequences carried no quality scores, so filtering differed. Method: immunoSEQ multiplex PCR; TCRdb's copy keeps in-frame clones and lacks some. V, J and clone size are those of that table, while D and trimming were read from the DNA. The table includes about 1.1 million clones, around 82% detected once. Germline V gene sequence: CDR1 SGHNT, CDR2 YYREEE (reference sequence). Trimming stripped 0 bases from V and 3 bases from J, with 6 bases between. This CDR3 has 14 residues. Regarding the study as a whole: The study's rarefaction showed incomplete sorted-subset sequencing despite large depth. Four donors held about 5.1% of naive CD4 clonotypes in common.

Remarks on this clone: Its antigen is not identified.

The chain carries TRBV5-4 and TRBJ2-2, with a tentative D call TRBD2 (5 bases). The receptor was derived from a man in his late teens or twenties in good health. Some clones in this sample may be carry-over from other donors' samples. Sequenced: memory CD4+ T cells from PBMCs. Subset meaning: CD45RA-negative fraction. This CDR3 is CASSLGSDTGELFF. In DNA, the CDR3 is TGTGCCAGCAGCTTGGGTAGCGACACCGGGGAGCTGTTTTTT.